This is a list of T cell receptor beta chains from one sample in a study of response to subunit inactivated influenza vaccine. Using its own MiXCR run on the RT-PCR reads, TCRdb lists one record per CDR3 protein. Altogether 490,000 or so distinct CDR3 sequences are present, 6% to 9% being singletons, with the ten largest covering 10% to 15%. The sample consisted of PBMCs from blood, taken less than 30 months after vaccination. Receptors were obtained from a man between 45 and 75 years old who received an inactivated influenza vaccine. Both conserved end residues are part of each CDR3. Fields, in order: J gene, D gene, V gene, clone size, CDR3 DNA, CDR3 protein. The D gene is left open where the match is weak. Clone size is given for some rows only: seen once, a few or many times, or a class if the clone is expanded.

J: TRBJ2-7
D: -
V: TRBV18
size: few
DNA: TGTGCCAGCTCACCATGGGGAGGATTAGCCTACGAGCAGTACTTC
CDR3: CASSPWGGLAYEQYF

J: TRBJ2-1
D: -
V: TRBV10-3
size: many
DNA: TGTGCCATCAGGGGCACAGGGTCCAATGAGCAGTTCTTC
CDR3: CAIRGTGSNEQFF

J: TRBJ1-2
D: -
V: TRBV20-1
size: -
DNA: TGCAGTGCTCTACTGCGGAACTATGGCTACACCTTC
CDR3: CSALLRNYGYTF

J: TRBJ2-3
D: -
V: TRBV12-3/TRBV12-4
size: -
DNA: TGTGCCAGCAGTCCAGTCCGAGGGATCCGCACAGATACGCAGTATTTT
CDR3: CASSPVRGIRTDTQYF

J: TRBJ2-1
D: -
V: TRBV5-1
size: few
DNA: TGCGCCAGCACTCAAACAACCGGGGCCTCCTACAATGAGCAGTTCTTC
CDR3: CASTQTTGASYNEQFF

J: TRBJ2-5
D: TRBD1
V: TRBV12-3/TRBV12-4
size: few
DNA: TGTGCCAGCAGCCGAGGGGGCCCGACCCAGTACTTC
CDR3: CASSRGGPTQYF

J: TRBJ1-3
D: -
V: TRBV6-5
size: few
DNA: TGTGCCAGCAGTTACGGGCAGGCCTGGGGAAACACCATATATTTT
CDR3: CASSYGQAWGNTIYF

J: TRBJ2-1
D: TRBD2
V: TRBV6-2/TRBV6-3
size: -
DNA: TGTGCCAGCACGGGGGGGACTACCTACAATGAGCAGTTCTTC
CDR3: CASTGGTTYNEQFF

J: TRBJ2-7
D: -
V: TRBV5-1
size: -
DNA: TGCGCCAGCAGCTTGGGGTTCCAGACGGATACCTACGAGCAGTACTTC
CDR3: CASSLGFQTDTYEQYF

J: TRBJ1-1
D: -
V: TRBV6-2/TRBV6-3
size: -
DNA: TGTGCCAGCAGTTACCGGTACGAGAACACTGAAGCTTTCTTT
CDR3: CASSYRYENTEAFF

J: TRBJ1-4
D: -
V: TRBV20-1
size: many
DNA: TGCAGTGCTCGCCCATCGGGGAATGAAAAACTGTTTTTT
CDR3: CSARPSGNEKLFF